One T cell receptor beta chain is described in this entry. Its antigen is undetermined. This sample is part of a study of OX40 agonist ivuxolimab in advanced cancers. General study findings and limits: CD8+ T cells (on average) carried more expanded clones than CD4+ T cells.

This table comes from immunoSEQ multiplex PCR, and its TCRdb copy is limited to in-frame clones, with some not included. The table includes tens of thousands of clones, roughly 90% detected once. Sequenced here: CD4+ or CD8+ T cells sorted from blood, sampled in a trial of the OX40 agonist ivuxolimab. The source is an adult with an advanced solid tumor such as melanoma, head and neck, liver or kidney cancer.

The CDR3, as DNA: TGTGCCAGCAGTTCACTAGCGGGGGGGCGCAACGAGCAGTACTTC. It translates to CASSSLAGGRNEQYF. This chain uses TRBV2 with TRBJ2-7, with 13 positions matching TRBD2. The CDR3 totals 15 residues. Trimming took 5 bases from V and 5 from J; bases not matched to a gene: 6. The germline V gene encodes CDR1 SNHLY and CDR2 FYNNEI.